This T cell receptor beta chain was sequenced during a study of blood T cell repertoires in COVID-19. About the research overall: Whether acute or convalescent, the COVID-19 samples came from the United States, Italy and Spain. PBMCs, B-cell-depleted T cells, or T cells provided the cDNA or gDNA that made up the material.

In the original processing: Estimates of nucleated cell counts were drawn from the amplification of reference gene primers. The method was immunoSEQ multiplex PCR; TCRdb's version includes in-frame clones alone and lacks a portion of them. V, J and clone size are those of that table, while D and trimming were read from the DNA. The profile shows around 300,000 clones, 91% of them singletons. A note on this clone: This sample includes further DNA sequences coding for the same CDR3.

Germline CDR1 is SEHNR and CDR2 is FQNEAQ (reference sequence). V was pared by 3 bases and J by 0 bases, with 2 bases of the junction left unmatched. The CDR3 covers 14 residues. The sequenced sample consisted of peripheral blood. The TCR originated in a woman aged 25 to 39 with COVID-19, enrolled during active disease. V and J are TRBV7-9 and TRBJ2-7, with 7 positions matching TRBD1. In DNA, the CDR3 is TGTGCCAGCAGCTTGACAGGGAGCTCCTACGAGCAGTACTTC. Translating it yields CASSLTGSSYEQYF. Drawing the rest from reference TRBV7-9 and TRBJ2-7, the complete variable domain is DTGVSQNPRHKITKRGQNVTFRCDPISEHNRLYWYRQTLGQGPEFLTYFQNEAQLEKSRLLSDRFSAERPKGSFSTLEIQRTEQGDSAMYLCASSLTGSSYEQYFGPGTRLTVT.